The 18 T cell receptor beta chains listed next were all sequenced from one sample in a study of blood T cell repertoires in COVID-19. Produced via immunoSEQ multiplex PCR; TCRdb's table is partial and in-frame only. This table holds 150,000 to 200,000 clones, around 84% found once. The sequencing input was peripheral blood. These receptors came from a human donor with acute or convalescent COVID-19. The donor label of this sample is uncertain.

This clone came up once. This chain links TRBV4-1 with TRBJ1-2; D might be TRBD1 (5 bases). The CDR3 is 16 residues long. With 3 bases removed from V and 7 bases from J, the gap between germline ends came to 21 bases. Germline V gene lookup returns CDR1 MGHRA and CDR2 YSYEKL. The CDR3 here is CASSQAGQGPWFGYTF. DNA of the CDR3: TGCGCCAGCAGCCAGGCCGGACAAGGTCCTTGGTTTGGCTACACCTTC.

The genes are TRBV7-9 and TRBJ1-1; 12 nucleotides align to TRBD1. The CDR3 has 18 residues. Per germline, CDR1 SEHNR and CDR2 FQNEAQ (reference sequence). The V segment lost 0 bases and the J segment 0 bases; nucleotides outside the gene matches: 5. The CDR3 sequence: CASSLAGTGGSLNTEAFF. The CDR3, as DNA: TGTGCCAGCAGCTTAGCGGGGACAGGGGGCTCCTTGAACACTGAAGCTTTCTTT. The variable domain in full, completed from reference TRBV7-9 and TRBJ1-1, reads DTGVSQNPRHKITKRGQNVTFRCDPISEHNRLYWYRQTLGQGPEFLTYFQNEAQLEKSRLLSDRFSAERPKGSFSTLEIQRTEQGDSAMYLCASSLAGTGGSLNTEAFFGQGTRLTVV.

V gene TRBV12-3 or TRBV12-4 combines with J gene TRBJ2-2; TRBD1 matches at 8 bases. CDR3 length: 13 residues. V shed 6 bases and J 5 bases; nucleotides not matched to a gene: 2. The CDR3 nucleotides are TGTGCCAGCAGGCAGGGGGCAACCGGGGAGCTGTTTTTT. It is translated as CASRQGATGELFF.

The rearrangement uses TRBV6-6 and TRBJ1-2, with D unresolved. V was clipped by 4 bases and J by 0 bases, with 12 bases between them. Germline V gene data show CDR1 as MNHNY and CDR2 as SVGAGI (reference sequence). The CDR3 sequence is 15 residues long. The CDR3 DNA follows: TGTGCCAGCAGTTCCCCACAGTTTTCTAACTATGGCTACACCTTC. It yields the protein CASSSPQFSNYGYTF.

Written as DNA, the CDR3 is TGTGCCAGCAGCCCCGGACAGGTTGATGAAAAACTGTTTTTT. Translated, it gives CASSPGQVDEKLFF. J is TRBJ1-4 and V is TRBV9, with TRBD1 identical over 7 bases. The germline V gene has CDR1 SGDLS and CDR2 YYNGEE. The CDR3 consists of 14 residues. After removal of 4 bases from V and 6 bases from J, the junction contained 6 bases not matched to a gene.

The chain uses TRBV18 and TRBJ1-2, with TRBD1 matching 7 bases. The germline V gene has CDR1 KGHSH and CDR2 LQKENI. This CDR3 spans 16 amino acids. V dropped 6 bases and J dropped 4; count of bases not matched to a gene: 14. CDR3 sequence: CASSPNPGQVSYGYTF. The CDR3 bases are TGTGCCAGCTCTCCGAACCCTGGACAGGTCAGCTATGGCTACACCTTC.

In this sample, this clone turned up many times. This chain uses TRBV30 with TRBJ1-5; TRBD1 agrees at 7 bases. V lost 4 bases, J lost 1 base, and 13 bases stayed unmatched. CDR3 length: 17 amino acids. CDR1 and CDR2 (germline): GTSNPN, SVGIG (reference sequence). The CDR3 spells CAWTKKEGARSNQPQHF. CDR3 DNA: TGTGCCTGGACCAAAAAAGAGGGGGCCCGAAGCAATCAGCCCCAGCATTTT.

This chain connects TRBV25-1 to TRBJ2-5; D may be TRBD2 (6 bases). Trimming left V 2 bases short and J 1 base short, with 11 bases between. The germline CDR1 and CDR2 sequences are MGHDK and SYGVNS. The CDR3 spans 15 residues. Written as DNA, the CDR3 is TGTGCCAGCAGTGAAGGAGCGGGCTTCCAAGAGACCCAGTACTTC. Translating it yields CASSEGAGFQETQYF.

This chain connects TRBV7-9 to TRBJ2-1; possibly TRBD2 for D (6 bases). The CDR3 has 16 amino acids. V was cut by 0 bases and J by 3 bases, with 12 bases left in between. Germline CDR1 is SEHNR and CDR2 is FQNEAQ (reference sequence). CDR3 amino acids: CASSLAAGLVYNEQFF. The CDR3 DNA sequence: TGTGCCAGCAGCTTAGCGGCGGGGCTAGTCTACAATGAGCAGTTCTTC. Looking up the rest from reference TRBV7-9 and TRBJ2-1 gives the full variable domain: DTGVSQNPRHKITKRGQNVTFRCDPISEHNRLYWYRQTLGQGPEFLTYFQNEAQLEKSRLLSDRFSAERPKGSFSTLEIQRTEQGDSAMYLCASSLAAGLVYNEQFFGPGTRLTVL.

This clone showed up many times. This chain joins TRBV5-1 and TRBJ2-7; 9 bases are shared with TRBD1. The V and J ends lost 4 bases and 4 bases, in that order; junction bases with no gene match: 6. From germline, CDR1 is SGHRS and CDR2 YFSETQ. The CDR3 spans 14 residues. The CDR3 DNA reads as TGCGCCAGCAGCCCAGGGACAGGGAAGTACGAGCAGTACTTC. Translating gives CASSPGTGKYEQYF.

The chain links TRBV19 to TRBJ1-1, with D uncertain. The CDR3 sequence is 13 residues long. Germline V lookup: CDR1 LNHDA, CDR2 SQIVND (reference sequence). V lost 9 bases and J lost 1, with 12 bases in between. The CDR3 nucleotides are TGTGCCAGCCTAGTTGATACGAACACTGAAGCTTTCTTT. Its protein is CASLVDTNTEAFF.

The chain couples TRBV10-1 to TRBJ1-4; D gene unclear. Germline loops: CDR1 WNHNN, CDR2 SYGVQD (reference sequence). This CDR3 is built from 15 residues. Between the trimmed V and J ends, which lost 11 bases and 5 bases, there was a span of 21 bases. DNA for the CDR3: TGCGCCGTACCCGCAGAGGATAATAAGAATGAAAAACTGTTTTTT. It yields the protein CAVPAEDNKNEKLFF.

This clone was counted once. V usage is TRBV28 and J usage is TRBJ1-5; 7 nucleotides align to TRBD1. There are 16 residues in the CDR3. Germline lookup yields CDR1 MDHEN and CDR2 SYDVKM. V shed 5 bases and J 6 bases; nucleotides not matched to a gene: 13. CDR3: CASSPIRQGGFQPQHF. The CDR3 bases are TGTGCCAGCAGTCCAATACGACAGGGAGGCTTTCAGCCCCAGCATTTT.

This sequence joins TRBV9 and TRBJ1-1; a weak D match, TRBD1 (6 bases). The V end was cut by 3 bases, the J end by 0 bases, with 12 bases between. This CDR3 contains 15 residues. Looked up from germline, CDR1 is SGDLS and CDR2 is YYNGEE. The CDR3 bases are TGTGCCAGCAGCGCACAGGGAGCGGTGAACACTGAAGCTTTCTTT. Translation: CASSAQGAVNTEAFF.

The chain combines TRBV2 with TRBJ2-5; weak D call: TRBD2 (7 bases). Per germline, CDR1 SNHLY and CDR2 FYNNEI. Trimming removed 2 bases at V and 5 bases at J, with 18 bases between. This CDR3 comprises 16 residues. As DNA, the CDR3 is TGTGCCAGCAGTGAAAGGTTTGCGGGGGCTCCCGAGACCCAGTACTTC. It translates to CASSERFAGAPETQYF.

The chain has TRBV6-2 or TRBV6-3 and TRBJ2-1, with 9 bases aligning to TRBD1. This CDR3 is built from 15 residues. CDR1 is MNHEY and CDR2 is SVGEGT in the germline V gene. V shed 0 bases, J shed 4 bases, and the junction held 1 base outside the gene matches. The DNA for the CDR3 is TGTGCCAGCAGTTACTCCGGGACAGGGTACAATGAGCAGTTCTTC. It encodes CASSYSGTGYNEQFF.

The chain carries TRBV6-5 and TRBJ2-3; D is unclear. Germline V lookup: CDR1 MNHEY, CDR2 SVGAGI. CDR3 length equals 13 residues. Deletions cut 6 bases from V and 6 bases from J, with 13 bases between. The CDR3 bases are TGTGCCAGCAGACAATCCCCTTCCGATACGCAGTATTTT. It yields the protein CASRQSPSDTQYF.

This clone has only one observation. The V call is TRBV25-1, the J call TRBJ1-6, with D perhaps matching TRBD1 (6 bases). The CDR3 length is 12 residues. The germline CDR1 and CDR2 sequences are MGHDK and SYGVNS. The CDR3 DNA is TGTGCTGCCGGACAGACGAATTCACCCCTCCACTTT. As protein: CAAGQTNSPLHF.